The clone carrying this TCR beta chain appeared a few times. The identical CDR3 is also encoded by other nucleotide sequences in the sample. The data originate from a study of Ad26.COV2.S vaccination and SARS-CoV-2 variants. The table came from immunoSEQ multiplex PCR; TCRdb's copy has only in-frame clones and leaves some out. The table records some 400,000 clones, 70% to 90% of them present only once. Described treatment: some 19 received Ad26.COV2.S at low or high dose, single or two shots; about 5 received placebo; per-sample allocation not given. After the first vaccine or placebo injection, samples were drawn on day 63. The sequence derives from a person aged 18-60 years who received the Ad26.COV2.S COVID-19 vaccine or a placebo. The sequenced sample was peripheral blood, obtained in a trial of Ad26.COV2.S vaccine versus placebo.

The CDR3 nucleotides are TGCGCCAGCAGCTTAGGAGACACTGAAGCTTTCTTT. Its translation: CASSLGDTEAFF. This sequence joins TRBV5-1 and TRBJ1-1; D is ambiguous. The CDR3 loop spans 12 amino acids. With 2 bases removed from V and 3 bases from J, the gap between germline ends came to 5 bases. Germline CDR1 reads SGHRS; CDR2 reads YFSETQ.